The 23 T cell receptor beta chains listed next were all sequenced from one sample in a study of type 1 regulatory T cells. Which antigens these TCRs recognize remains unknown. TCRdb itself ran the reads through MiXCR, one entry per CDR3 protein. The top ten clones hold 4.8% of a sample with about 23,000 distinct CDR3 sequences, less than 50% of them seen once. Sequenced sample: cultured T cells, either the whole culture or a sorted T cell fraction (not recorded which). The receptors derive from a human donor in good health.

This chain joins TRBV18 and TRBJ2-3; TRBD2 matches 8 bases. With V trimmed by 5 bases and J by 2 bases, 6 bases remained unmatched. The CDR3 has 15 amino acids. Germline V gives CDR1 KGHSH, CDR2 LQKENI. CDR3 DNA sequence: TGTGCCAGCTCATTCTACGGGGGGGCCACAGATACGCAGTATTTT. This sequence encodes CASSFYGGATDTQYF.

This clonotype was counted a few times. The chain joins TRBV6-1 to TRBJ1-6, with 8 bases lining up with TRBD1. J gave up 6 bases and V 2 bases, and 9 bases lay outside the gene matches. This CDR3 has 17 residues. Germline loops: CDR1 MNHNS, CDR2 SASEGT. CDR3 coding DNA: TGTGCCAGCAGTGAATATCCCGGACAGGGCCGTAATTCACCCCTCCACTTT. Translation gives CASSEYPGQGRNSPLHF.

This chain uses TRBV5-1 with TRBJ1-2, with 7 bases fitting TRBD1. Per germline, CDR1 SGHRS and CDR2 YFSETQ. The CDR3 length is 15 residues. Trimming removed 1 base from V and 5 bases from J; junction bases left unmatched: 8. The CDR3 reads CASSLRGPGPYGYTF. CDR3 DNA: TGCGCCAGCAGCTTGAGGGGGCCGGGACCGTATGGCTACACCTTC. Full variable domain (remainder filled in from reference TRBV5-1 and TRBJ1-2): KAGVTQTPRYLIKTRGQQVTLSCSPISGHRSVSWYQQTPGQGLQFLFEYFSETQRNKGNFPGRFSGRQFSNSRSEMNVSTLELGDSALYLCASSLRGPGPYGYTFGSGTRLTVV.

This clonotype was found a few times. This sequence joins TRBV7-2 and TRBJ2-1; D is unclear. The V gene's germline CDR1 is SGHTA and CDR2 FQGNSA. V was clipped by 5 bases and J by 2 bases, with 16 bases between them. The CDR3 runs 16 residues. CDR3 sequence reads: CASSQGWASTYNEQFF. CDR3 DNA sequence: TGTGCCAGCAGCCAAGGATGGGCCAGCACCTACAATGAGCAGTTCTTC.

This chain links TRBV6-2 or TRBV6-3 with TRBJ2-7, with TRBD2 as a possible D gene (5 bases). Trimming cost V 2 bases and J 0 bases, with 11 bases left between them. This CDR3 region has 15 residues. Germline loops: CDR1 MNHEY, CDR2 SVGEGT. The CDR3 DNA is TGTGCCAGCAGTTACGGCCCGGGGAGCTCCTACGAGCAGTACTTC. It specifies CASSYGPGSSYEQYF.

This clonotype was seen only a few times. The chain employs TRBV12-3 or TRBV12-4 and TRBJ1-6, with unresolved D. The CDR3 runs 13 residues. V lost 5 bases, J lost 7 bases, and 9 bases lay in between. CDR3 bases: TGTGCCAGCAGTCGGACGGGAAATTCACCCCTCCACTTT. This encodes CASSRTGNSPLHF.

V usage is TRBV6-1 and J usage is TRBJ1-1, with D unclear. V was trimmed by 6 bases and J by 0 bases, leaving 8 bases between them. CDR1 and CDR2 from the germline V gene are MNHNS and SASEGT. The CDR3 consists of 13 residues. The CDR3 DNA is TGTGCCAGCAGACGGACGGTGAACACTGAAGCTTTCTTT. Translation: CASRRTVNTEAFF.

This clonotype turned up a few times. The CDR3 region is CASSFASGGAWNEQFF. CDR3 nucleotide sequence: TGTGCCAGCAGCTTTGCCAGCGGGGGGGCCTGGAATGAGCAGTTCTTC. The chain joins TRBV7-3 to TRBJ2-1, with 10 bases identical to TRBD2. Per germline, CDR1 SGHTA and CDR2 FQGTGA. J was trimmed by 7 bases and V by 3 bases; bases with no gene match: 9. The CDR3 is 16 residues long.

The CDR3 is CAWSRGGGTDTQYF. The CDR3 nucleotides are TGTGCCTGGAGCCGCGGGGGGGGCACAGATACGCAGTATTTT. The V call is TRBV30, the J call TRBJ2-3, with 9 positions matching TRBD2. The V and J ends lost 3 bases and 1 base, in that order; junction bases with no gene match: 2. The CDR3 spans 14 residues. Germline CDR1 GTSNPN, CDR2 SVGIG (reference sequence).

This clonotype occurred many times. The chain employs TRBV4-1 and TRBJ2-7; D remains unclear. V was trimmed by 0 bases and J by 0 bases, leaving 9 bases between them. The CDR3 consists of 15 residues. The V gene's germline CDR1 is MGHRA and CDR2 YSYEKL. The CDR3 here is CASSQDWGNSYEQYF. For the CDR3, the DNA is TGCGCCAGCAGCCAAGATTGGGGAAACTCCTACGAGCAGTACTTC.

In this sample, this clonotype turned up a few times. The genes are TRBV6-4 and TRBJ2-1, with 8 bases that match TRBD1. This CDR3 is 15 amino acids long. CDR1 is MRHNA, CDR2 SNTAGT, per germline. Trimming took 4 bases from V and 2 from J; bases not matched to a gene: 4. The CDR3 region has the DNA TGTGCCAGCAGTGCCACAGGGGGAACCTACAATGAGCAGTTCTTC. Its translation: CASSATGGTYNEQFF.

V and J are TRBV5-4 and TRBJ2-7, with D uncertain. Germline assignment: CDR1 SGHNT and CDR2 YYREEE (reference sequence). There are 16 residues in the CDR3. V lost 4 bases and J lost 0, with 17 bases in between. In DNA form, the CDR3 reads TGTGCCAGCAGCGTGGACCCAGGAGTAACCTCCTACGAGCAGTACTTC. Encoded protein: CASSVDPGVTSYEQYF.

CDR3 nucleotide sequence: TGTGCCAGCAGTTTTGCACCGGGGACAGGGGTTATTGGCTACACCTTC. It specifies CASSFAPGTGVIGYTF. The chain uses TRBV6-6 and TRBJ1-2; TRBD1 aligns across 10 bases. The V segment lost 4 bases and the J segment 7 bases; nucleotides outside the gene matches: 12. This CDR3 region has 16 residues. CDR1 MNHNY and CDR2 SVGAGI come from the germline V gene (reference sequence).

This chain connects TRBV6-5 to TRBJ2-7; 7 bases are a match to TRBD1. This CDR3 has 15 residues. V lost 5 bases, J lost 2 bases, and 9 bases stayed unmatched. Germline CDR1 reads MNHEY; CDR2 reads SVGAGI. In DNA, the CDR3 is TGTGCCAGCAGTCGTCCCGGGACAGTGACCTACGAGCAGTACTTC. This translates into CASSRPGTVTYEQYF.

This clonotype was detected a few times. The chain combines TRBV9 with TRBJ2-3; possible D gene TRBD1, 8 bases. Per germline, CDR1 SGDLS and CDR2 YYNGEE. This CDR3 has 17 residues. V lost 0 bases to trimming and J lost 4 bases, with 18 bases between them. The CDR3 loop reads CASSVAPGGRGADTQYF. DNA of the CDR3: TGTGCCAGCAGCGTAGCACCAGGGGGCCGGGGGGCAGATACGCAGTATTTT.

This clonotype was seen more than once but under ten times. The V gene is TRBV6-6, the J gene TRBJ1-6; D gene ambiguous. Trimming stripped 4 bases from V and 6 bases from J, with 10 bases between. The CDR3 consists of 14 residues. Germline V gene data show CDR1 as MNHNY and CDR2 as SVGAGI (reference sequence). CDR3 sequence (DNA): TGTGCCAGCAGTTTTGGGCCAAGTAATTCACCCCTCCACTTT. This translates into CASSFGPSNSPLHF.

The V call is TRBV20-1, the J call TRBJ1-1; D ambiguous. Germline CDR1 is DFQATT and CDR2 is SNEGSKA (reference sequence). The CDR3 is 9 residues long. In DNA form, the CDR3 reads TGCAGCCCTAACACTGAAGCTTTCTTT. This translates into CSPNTEAFF.

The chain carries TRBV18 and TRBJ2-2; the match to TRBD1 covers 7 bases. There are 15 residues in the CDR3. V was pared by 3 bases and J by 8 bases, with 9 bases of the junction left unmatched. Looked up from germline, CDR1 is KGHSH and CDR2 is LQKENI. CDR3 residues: CASSPQTGKIGELFF. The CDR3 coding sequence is TGTGCCAGCTCACCGCAGACAGGGAAGATTGGGGAGCTGTTTTTT. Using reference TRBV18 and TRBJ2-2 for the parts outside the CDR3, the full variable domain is NAGVMQNPRHLVRRRGQEARLRCSPMKGHSHVYWYRQLPEEGLKFMVYLQKENIIDESGMPKERFSAEFPKEGPSILRIQQVVRGDSAAYFCASSPQTGKIGELFFGEGSRLTVL.

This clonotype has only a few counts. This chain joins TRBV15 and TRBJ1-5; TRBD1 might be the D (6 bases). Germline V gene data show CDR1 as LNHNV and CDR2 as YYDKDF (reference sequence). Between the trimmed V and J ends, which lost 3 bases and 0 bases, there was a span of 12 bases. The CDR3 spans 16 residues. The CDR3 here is CATSRWGAASNQPQHF. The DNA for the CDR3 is TGTGCCACCAGCAGGTGGGGGGCAGCTAGCAATCAGCCCCAGCATTTT.

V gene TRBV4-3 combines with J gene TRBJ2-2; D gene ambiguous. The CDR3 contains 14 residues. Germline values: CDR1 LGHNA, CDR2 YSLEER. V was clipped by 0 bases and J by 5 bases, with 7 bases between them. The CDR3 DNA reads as TGCGCCAGCAGCCAAGAATTGGTGACCGGGGAGCTGTTTTTT. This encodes CASSQELVTGELFF.

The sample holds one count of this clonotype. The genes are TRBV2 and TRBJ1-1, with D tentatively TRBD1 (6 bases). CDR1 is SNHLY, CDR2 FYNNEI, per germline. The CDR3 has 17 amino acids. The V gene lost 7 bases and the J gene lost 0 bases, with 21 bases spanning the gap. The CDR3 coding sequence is TGTGCCAGCATCCAAGGGGGGGCAGGGGTTATGAACACTGAAGCTTTCTTT. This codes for CASIQGGAGVMNTEAFF.

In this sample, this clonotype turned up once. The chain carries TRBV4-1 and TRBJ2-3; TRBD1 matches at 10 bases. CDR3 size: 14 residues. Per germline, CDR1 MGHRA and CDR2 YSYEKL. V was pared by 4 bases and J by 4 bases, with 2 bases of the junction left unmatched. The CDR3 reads CASSRGQGADTQYF. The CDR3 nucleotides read TGCGCCAGCAGCCGAGGACAGGGGGCAGATACGCAGTATTTT.

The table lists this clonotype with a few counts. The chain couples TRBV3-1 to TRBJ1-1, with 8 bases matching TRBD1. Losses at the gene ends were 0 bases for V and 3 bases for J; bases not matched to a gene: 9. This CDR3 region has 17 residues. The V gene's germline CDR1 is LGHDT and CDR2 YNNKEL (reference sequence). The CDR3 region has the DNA TGTGCCAGCAGCCAAGATTTGGGCAGGGGGCTTGACACTGAAGCTTTCTTT. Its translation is CASSQDLGRGLDTEAFF.